Listed below are T cell receptor beta chains from one sample, sequenced in a study of memory CD4+ T cells and cytomegalovirus serostatus. Produced via immunoSEQ multiplex PCR; TCRdb's table is partial and in-frame only. The sample holds 40,000 to 55,000 clones, around 80% seen once. The sequenced sample consisted of memory CD4+ T cells from blood. Every receptor here comes from an adult in good health and CMV-seropositive. CDR3s include the opening cysteine and the closing phenylalanine or tryptophan. D genes are given only for firm matches. Rows give clone size only sometimes, using once, few, many, or a class for an expanded clone.

TRBV19,.,.,TRBJ2-6,TGTGCCAGTAGTTTCCAACCATGGGGGAATCCTGGGGCCAACGTCCTGACTTTC,CASSFQPWGNPGANVLTF
TRBV6-1,TRBD1,.,TRBJ2-2,TGTGCCAGCAGTGAGGACAGGGTCGGGGAGCTGTTTTTT,CASSEDRVGELFF
TRBV7-2,TRBD2,.,TRBJ2-3,TGTGCCAGCAGCTTCCTAGGACTAGTTCTGTATTTT,CASSFLGLVLYF
TRBV25-1,.,.,TRBJ2-1,TGTGCCAGCAGTGAGCCGACGGGAGAGCAGTTCTTC,CASSEPTGEQFF
TRBV7-6,.,.,TRBJ1-5,TGTGCCAGCAGCTTAGCGGCGACGGGCAATCAGCCCCAGCATTTT,CASSLAATGNQPQHF
TRBV6-1,.,.,TRBJ2-2,TGTGCCAGCAGTGAACAGATCGGATCGAACACCGGGGAGCTGTTTTTT,CASSEQIGSNTGELFF
TRBV28,TRBD2,.,TRBJ2-7,TGTGCCACAACCGGGACTAGGAGGGGCGAGCAGTACTTC,CATTGTRRGEQYF
TRBV7-9,.,.,TRBJ2-3,TGTGCCAGCAGCTTAACCCAAGCCACAGATACGCAGTATTTT,CASSLTQATDTQYF
TRBV28,.,.,TRBJ1-5,TGTGCCAGCAGTACCCCAACGATGTCCCATCAGCCCCAGCATTTT,CASSTPTMSHQPQHF
TRBV2,.,few,TRBJ1-2,TGTGCCAGCAGCTCGGACCGCGATAACTATGGCTACACCTTC,CASSSDRDNYGYTF
TRBV5-4,.,.,TRBJ2-6,TGTGCCAGCAGCCAGTGGGTGGACAAAAACGTCCTGACTTTC,CASSQWVDKNVLTF
TRBV18,.,.,TRBJ2-3,TGTGCCAGCACGCAAACTCGGAGCACAGATACGCAGTATTTT,CASTQTRSTDTQYF
TRBV7-9,.,.,TRBJ1-1,TGTGCCAGCAGGACAGGCTCTCCGAACACTGAAGCTTTCTTT,CASRTGSPNTEAFF
TRBV7-3,.,.,TRBJ1-2,TGTGCCAGCAGCCCTTCGGGGGTGGGCTCCAGAAGCACCTTC,CASSPSGVGSRSTF
TRBV5-1,TRBD2,once,TRBJ2-1,TGCGCCAGCAACGACCCATCTAGCGGGAGTAGGCATGAGCAGTTCTTC,CASNDPSSGSRHEQFF
TRBV28,TRBD2,few,TRBJ2-1,TGTGCCAGCAGTTTATGGGCTAGCGGGAGGGATGAGCAGTTCTTC,CASSLWASGRDEQFF
TRBV5-1,.,.,TRBJ2-2,TGCGCCAGCAGCTTCCAGCGACCGAACACCGGGGAGCTGTTTTTT,CASSFQRPNTGELFF
TRBV7-9,TRBD2,.,TRBJ2-7,TGTGCCAGCAGCGGCAGGACTAGCGGGAGAGGGGAGCAGTACTTC,CASSGRTSGRGEQYF
TRBV7-8,.,few,TRBJ2-7,TGTGCCAGCAGCCCCAGCTCCTACGAGCAGTACTTC,CASSPSSYEQYF
TRBV2,.,few,TRBJ1-4,TGTGCCAGCAGTGTGAGTGGGGAAAAACTGTTTTTT,CASSVSGEKLFF
TRBV30,.,once,TRBJ2-1,TGTGCCTGGGGAGGACATCTCAATGAGCAGTTCTTC,CAWGGHLNEQFF
TRBV5-1,.,.,TRBJ2-2,TGCGCCAGCAGCTTCGGGGGGCCGAACACCGGGGAGCTGTTTTTT,CASSFGGPNTGELFF
TRBV4-3,TRBD1,.,TRBJ1-1,TGCGCCAGCAGCCAAGGACAGGGGGCTCGTAAAGCTTTCTTT,CASSQGQGARKAFF
TRBV7-2,.,.,TRBJ2-7,TGTGCCAGCAGCCAAGGGACGGTTTACGAGCAGTACTTC,CASSQGTVYEQYF
TRBV5-6,.,.,TRBJ2-5,TGTGCCAGCAGCCAAGTATGGGGACGGGAGACCCAGTACTTC,CASSQVWGRETQYF
TRBV18,.,.,TRBJ2-3,TGTGCCAGCTCACCACCCTTACCTATATTCACAGATACGCAGTATTTT,CASSPPLPIFTDTQYF
TRBV19,TRBD1,.,TRBJ2-7,TGTGCCAGTAGTGGTCCGGGACAGGCGATCTACGAGCAGTACTTC,CASSGPGQAIYEQYF
TRBV5-6,TRBD2,.,TRBJ2-1,TGTGCCAGCAGCTTTGGAGCGGGAGGGTTGGATGAGCAGTTCTTC,CASSFGAGGLDEQFF
TRBV15,TRBD2,.,TRBJ2-7,TGTGCCACCAGCAGAGCGGGGACTAGCGGGGCCTACGAGCAGTACTTC,CATSRAGTSGAYEQYF
TRBV6-5,.,.,TRBJ1-5,TGTGCCAGCAGTCAAGATAGCAATCAGCCCCAGCATTTT,CASSQDSNQPQHF
TRBV4-2,.,.,TRBJ1-1,TGTGCCAGCAGCCAAGTTTCCAGGCAGGTGAACACTGAAGCTTTCTTT,CASSQVSRQVNTEAFF